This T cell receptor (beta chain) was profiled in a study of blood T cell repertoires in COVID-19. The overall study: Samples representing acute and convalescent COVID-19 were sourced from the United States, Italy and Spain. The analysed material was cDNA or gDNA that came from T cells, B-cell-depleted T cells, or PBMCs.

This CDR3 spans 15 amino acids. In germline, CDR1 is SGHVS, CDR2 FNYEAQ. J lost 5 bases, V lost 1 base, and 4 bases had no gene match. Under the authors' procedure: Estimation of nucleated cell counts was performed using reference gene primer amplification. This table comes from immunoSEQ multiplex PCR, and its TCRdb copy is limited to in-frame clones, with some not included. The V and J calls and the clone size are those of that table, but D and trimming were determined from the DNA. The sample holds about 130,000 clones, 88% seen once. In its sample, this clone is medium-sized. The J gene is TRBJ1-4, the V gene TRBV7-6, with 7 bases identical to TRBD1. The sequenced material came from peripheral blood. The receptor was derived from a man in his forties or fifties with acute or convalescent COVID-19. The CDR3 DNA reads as TGTGCCAGCAGCTTAGAGGCAGGGGGAAATGAAAAACTGTTTTTT. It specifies CASSLEAGGNEKLFF.